A selection of T cell receptor beta chains follows, all from one sample in a study of regulatory T cells in long-lasting Graves disease. TCRdb re-derived calls from the multiplex PCR reads in MiXCR, one entry per CDR3 protein. The profile shows 400,000 or so distinct CDR3 sequences, more than 20% of them singletons. The sequencing here drew on peripheral blood mononuclear cells (PBMCs), taken when the disease was refractory, from a patient treated with antithyroid drugs. These receptors were collected from a female donor with Graves disease. CDR3s include the opening cysteine and the closing phenylalanine or tryptophan. The order of the fields is J gene, V gene, CDR3 protein.

TRBJ2-5 TRBV11-2 CASSNRLAGVETQYF
TRBJ1-4 TRBV28 CASKEGIGEKLFF
TRBJ2-2 TRBV19 CASIRQGATGELFF
TRBJ1-3 TRBV15 CATTPEGNTIYF
TRBJ1-1 TRBV11-2 CASSLEDNTEAFF
TRBJ1-1 TRBV14 CASSARTGPSITEAFF
TRBJ2-7 TRBV11-2 CASSTGTGSYEQYF
TRBJ2-6 TRBV12-3/TRBV12-4 CASSRGGGANVLTF
TRBJ1-2 TRBV6-1 CASSPGTDYGCTF
TRBJ1-2 TRBV28 CASSLLGGGNYGYTF
TRBJ2-7 TRBV7-3 CASRKDRSSYEQYF